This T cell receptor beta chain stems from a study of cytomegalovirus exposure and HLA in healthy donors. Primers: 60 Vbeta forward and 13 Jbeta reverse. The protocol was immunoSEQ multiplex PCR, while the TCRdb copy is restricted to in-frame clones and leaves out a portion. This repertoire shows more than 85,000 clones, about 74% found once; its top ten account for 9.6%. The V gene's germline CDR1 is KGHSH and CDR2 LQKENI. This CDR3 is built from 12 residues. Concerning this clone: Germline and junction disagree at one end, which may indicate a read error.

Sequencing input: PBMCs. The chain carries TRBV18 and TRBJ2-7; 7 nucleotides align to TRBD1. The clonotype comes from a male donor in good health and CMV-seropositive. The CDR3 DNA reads TGTGCCAGCTCACTTGGACAGGCCAGTCAGCACTTC. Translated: CASSLGQASQHF.